The 20 T cell receptor beta chains reported below all come from one sample, sequenced in a study of PD-1 blockade in classical Hodgkin lymphoma. The table came from immunoSEQ multiplex PCR; TCRdb's copy has only in-frame clones and leaves some out. The table includes about 25,000 clones, around 94% detected once. Noted time point: newly diagnosed, previously untreated cHL patient sample. What was sequenced was peripheral blood mononuclear cells (PBMCs). These receptors were taken from a human donor with classical Hodgkin lymphoma.

This chain joins TRBV4-3 and TRBJ2-1; tentative D call: TRBD1 (6 bases). The CDR3 contains 16 residues. Germline lookup yields CDR1 LGHNA and CDR2 YSLEER. Trimming stripped 0 bases from V and 0 bases from J, with 9 bases between. CDR3 amino acids: CASSQDLGGSYNEQFF. CDR3 DNA sequence: TGCGCCAGCAGCCAAGATCTAGGGGGCTCCTACAATGAGCAGTTCTTC.

The chain has TRBV30 and TRBJ1-1, with a tentative D call TRBD1 (6 bases). With 2 bases removed from V and 3 bases from J, the gap between germline ends came to 10 bases. The CDR3 spans 13 residues. CDR1 GTSNPN and CDR2 SVGIG come from the germline V gene (reference sequence). The DNA of the CDR3 is TGTGCCTGGAGTCAGGGGTGGGACACTGAAGCTTTCTTT. Protein: CAWSQGWDTEAFF.

V gene TRBV10-2 combines with J gene TRBJ2-1, with D tentatively TRBD2 (5 bases). With 0 bases removed from V and 6 bases from J, the gap between germline ends came to 9 bases. Germline CDR1 WSHSY, CDR2 SAAADI. This CDR3 spans 14 amino acids. The chain's CDR3 is CASSESDFFNEQFF. The CDR3 region has the DNA TGCGCCAGCAGTGAGTCGGACTTTTTCAATGAGCAGTTCTTC.

V is TRBV7-8 and J is TRBJ2-3; 13 positions match TRBD2. CDR3 length: 16 amino acids. Germline values: CDR1 SGHVS, CDR2 FQNEAQ. V lost 4 bases to trimming and J lost 2 bases; unmatched junction nucleotides: 3. CDR3 protein: CASSSGTSGATDTQYF. The CDR3, as DNA: TGTGCCAGCAGCTCCGGGACTAGCGGGGCCACAGATACGCAGTATTTT.

The chain joins TRBV28 to TRBJ2-7, with 9 positions matching TRBD1. V shed 4 bases, J shed 7 bases, and the junction held 14 bases outside the gene matches. Germline CDR1 MDHEN, CDR2 SYDVKM. CDR3 length: 16 residues. The CDR3 spells CASSSRGGQGTKEQYF. The CDR3 nucleotides are TGTGCCAGCAGTTCTCGAGGTGGACAGGGGACTAAAGAGCAGTACTTC. The full variable domain, its missing parts supplied by reference TRBV28 and TRBJ2-7, is DVKVTQSSRYLVKRTGEKVFLECVQDMDHENMFWYRQDPGLGLRLIYFSYDVKMKEKGDIPEGYSVSREKKERFSLILESASTNQTSMYLCASSSRGGQGTKEQYFGPGTRLTVT.

The rearrangement uses TRBV5-1 and TRBJ1-4; no definite D call. This CDR3 region has 16 residues. Per germline, CDR1 SGHRS and CDR2 YFSETQ. V was pared by 2 bases and J by 0 bases, with 11 bases between. The CDR3 DNA reads TGCGCCAGCAGCTTTCAGGAACCCACAACTAATGAAAAACTGTTTTTT. Protein product: CASSFQEPTTNEKLFF.

The chain has TRBV4-3 and TRBJ2-2; no definite D call. V was cut by 0 bases and J by 5 bases, with 10 bases left in between. Germline lookup yields CDR1 LGHNA and CDR2 YSLEER. The CDR3 has 15 residues. CDR3 in DNA: TGCGCCAGCAGCCAAGATGGATCAAGAACCGGGGAGCTGTTTTTT. Encoded protein: CASSQDGSRTGELFF.

The chain combines TRBV19 with TRBJ1-2; D may be TRBD1 (5 bases). The V end lost 1 base, the J end lost 8 bases, and 23 bases lay between the germline ends. Per the germline V gene, CDR1 is LNHDA and CDR2 is SQIVND (reference sequence). The CDR3 has 17 amino acids. The CDR3 protein is CASSIGAGTLFGRGYTF. Here the CDR3 DNA reads TGTGCCAGTAGTATAGGGGCAGGGACCTTATTCGGGAGAGGCTACACCTTC.

This chain uses TRBV6-1 with TRBJ1-5; TRBD1 aligns across 10 bases. The germline gives CDR1 MNHNS, CDR2 SASEGT. The CDR3 runs 15 residues. V lost 5 bases and J lost 5; bases outside the gene matches: 6. The DNA for the CDR3 is TGTGCCAGCAGTTCCGACAGGGGGCCTTATCAGCCCCAGCATTTT. Encoded protein: CASSSDRGPYQPQHF.

The CDR3 DNA sequence: TGTGCCAGCAGCCAAGGTCAGGGTAGCTCCTACGAGCAGTACTTC. Protein sequence: CASSQGQGSSYEQYF. The chain is built from TRBV4-2 and TRBJ2-7; a weak D match, TRBD1 (5 bases). V lost 1 base to trimming and J lost 0 bases, with 10 bases between them. The CDR3 loop spans 15 amino acids. Germline loops: CDR1 LGHNA, CDR2 YNFKEQ.

V gene TRBV28 combines with J gene TRBJ1-5; 7 bases are shared with TRBD1. Trimming removed 2 bases from V and 6 bases from J; junction bases left unmatched: 10. This CDR3 has 16 residues. CDR1 is MDHEN and CDR2 is SYDVKM in the germline V gene. This CDR3 is CASSLIADRAAQPQHF. CDR3 sequence (DNA): TGTGCCAGCAGTTTAATCGCCGACAGGGCCGCTCAGCCCCAGCATTTT.

J is TRBJ1-1 and V is TRBV9; 8 bases map to TRBD1. Germline CDR1 is SGDLS and CDR2 is YYNGEE. J gave up 4 bases and V 2 bases, and 4 bases lay outside the gene matches. This CDR3 is 14 amino acids long. DNA for the CDR3: TGTGCCAGCAGCGTCCAGGGGGCAGGCACTGAAGCTTTCTTT. Translated, it gives CASSVQGAGTEAFF.

This clone was seen only once. The CDR3 DNA reads TGTGCCAGCAGTTACTCCGAGGGGAAGGAGACCCAGTACTTC. Translated, it gives CASSYSEGKETQYF. This sequence joins TRBV6-5 and TRBJ2-5; D might be TRBD1 or TRBD2, each matching 5 bases. V gave up 0 bases and J gave up 5 bases, with 10 bases separating them. Germline assignment: CDR1 MNHEY and CDR2 SVGAGI. This CDR3 is built from 14 residues.

DNA for the CDR3: TGTGCCAGCAGTTTCACTGGACAGGGAGGTCAGCCCCAGCATTTT. It encodes CASSFTGQGGQPQHF. V gene TRBV27 combines with J gene TRBJ1-5; 8 bases are a match to TRBD1. The V gene's germline CDR1 is MNHEY and CDR2 SMNVEV (reference sequence). CDR3 length: 15 residues. V dropped 3 bases and J dropped 6; count of bases not matched to a gene: 7.

In nucleotides, the CDR3 is TGTGCCAGCACTAGAGGGGGTCTCGACGAGCAGTACTTC. Translating it yields CASTRGGLDEQYF. The chain joins TRBV2 to TRBJ2-7; possibly TRBD1 for D (6 bases). The germline gives CDR1 SNHLY, CDR2 FYNNEI. V was pared by 7 bases and J by 5 bases, with 15 bases between. CDR3 length equals 13 residues.

This chain joins TRBV28 and TRBJ1-1; no firm D call. V shed 5 bases and J shed 5 bases, with 9 bases lying between them. The CDR3 extends over 12 amino acids. Germline V gene data show CDR1 as MDHEN and CDR2 as SYDVKM. The CDR3 DNA sequence: TGTGCCAGCAGTCTCCCACAGACTGAAGCTTTCTTT. This encodes CASSLPQTEAFF.

This clone was counted a single time. The chain is built from TRBV18 and TRBJ2-5, with 11 positions matching TRBD2. The CDR3 length is 15 residues. Germline CDR1 KGHSH, CDR2 LQKENI. Trimming removed 2 bases from V and 3 bases from J; junction bases left unmatched: 2. The CDR3 DNA reads as TGTGCCAGCTCACCAATAGCGGGAGGGGAAGAGACCCAGTACTTC. Protein sequence: CASSPIAGGEETQYF.

The chain has TRBV6-6 and TRBJ1-3; D gene uncertain. The CDR3 length is 11 residues. Trimming stripped 7 bases from V and 4 bases from J, with 5 bases between. CDR1 MNHNY and CDR2 SVGAGI come from the germline V gene (reference sequence). The DNA for the CDR3 is TGTGCCAGCATGATCGGAAACACCATATATTTT. This gives the protein CASMIGNTIYF.

This rearrangement joins TRBV7-9 to TRBJ2-7; tentative D call: TRBD2 (6 bases). Looked up from germline, CDR1 is SEHNR and CDR2 is FQNEAQ (reference sequence). V lost 1 base and J 9 bases, leaving 13 bases between the germline ends. The CDR3 totals 13 residues. The CDR3 protein is CASSLVFSGGQYF. The CDR3 DNA reads as TGTGCCAGCAGCTTAGTTTTCTCCGGGGGGCAGTACTTC.

The rearrangement uses TRBV19 and TRBJ1-5; maybe TRBD1 (6 bases). V lost 3 bases to trimming and J lost 3 bases, with 18 bases between them. CDR1 is LNHDA and CDR2 is SQIVND in the germline V gene (reference sequence). CDR3 length equals 17 residues. The CDR3 region is CASSIRTGITDNQPQHF. The DNA for the CDR3 is TGTGCCAGTAGTATCCGAACAGGGATTACGGACAATCAGCCCCAGCATTTT.